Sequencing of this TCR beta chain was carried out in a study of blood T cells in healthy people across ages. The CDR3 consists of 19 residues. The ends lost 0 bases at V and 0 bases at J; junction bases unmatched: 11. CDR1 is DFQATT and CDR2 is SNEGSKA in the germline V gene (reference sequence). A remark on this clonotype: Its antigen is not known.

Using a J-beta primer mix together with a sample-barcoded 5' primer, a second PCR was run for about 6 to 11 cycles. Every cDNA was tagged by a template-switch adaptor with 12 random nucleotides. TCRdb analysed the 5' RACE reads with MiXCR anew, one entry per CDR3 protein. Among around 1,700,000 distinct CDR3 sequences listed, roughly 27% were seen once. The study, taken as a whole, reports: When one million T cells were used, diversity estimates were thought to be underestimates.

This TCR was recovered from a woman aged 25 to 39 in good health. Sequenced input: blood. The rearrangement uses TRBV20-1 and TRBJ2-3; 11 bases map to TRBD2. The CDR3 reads CSARDNRGTSGPSTDTQYF. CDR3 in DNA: TGCAGTGCTAGAGATAACCGGGGGACTAGCGGCCCTAGCACAGATACGCAGTATTTT.